This record looks at one T cell receptor (beta chain) sequence and its context. Germline CDR1 is GTSNPN and CDR2 is SVGIG (reference sequence). The CDR3 loop spans 14 amino acids. Trimming shortened V by 4 bases and J by 2 bases, and 14 bases separated the two germline ends. This sample is part of a study of blood T cell repertoires in COVID-19. Study-level background: Samples of COVID-19 (acute and convalescent) were obtained from the United States, Italy and Spain. T cells, B-cell-depleted T cells, or PBMCs supplied cDNA or gDNA.

Seattle-derived patients entered the study during active infection and were followed longitudinally. Original processing notes: The assay estimated nucleated cells by amplifying reference gene primers. The protocol was immunoSEQ multiplex PCR, while the TCRdb copy is restricted to in-frame clones and leaves out a portion. V, J and clone size are those of that table, while D and trimming were read from the DNA. The sample carries approximately 250,000 clones, around 90% recorded once. Sequenced: peripheral blood. This chain uses TRBV30 with TRBJ1-1; the D gene is possibly TRBD1 (5 bases). The receptor comes from a man in his thirties or forties with COVID-19, enrolled during active disease. The CDR3 nucleotides are TGTGCCTGGAAACGGAACCAGGGTAACACTGAAGCTTTCTTT. Translated, it gives CAWKRNQGNTEAFF. Full variable domain (remainder filled in from reference TRBV30 and TRBJ1-1): SQTIHQWPATLVQPVGSPLSLECTVEGTSNPNLYWYRQAAGRGLQLLFYSVGIGQISSEVPQNLSASRPQDRQFILSSKKLLLSDSGFYLCAWKRNQGNTEAFFGQGTRLTVV.